A single sample is the source of the 3 T cell receptor beta chains below, sequenced in a study of T cell clonotyping in hematopoietic cell transplantation. Repertoires were generated with immunoSEQ multiplex PCR, while TCRdb's copy carries only in-frame clones and drops some. Among about 29,000 clones listed, more than 60% were seen once. Time point meaning: recipient sample about 28 days before transplant, after cytoreduction. The sequenced sample was peripheral blood mononuclear cells, obtained before stem cell transplant. All receptors derive from a woman in her thirties with chronic myeloid leukemia. Some clones in this sample may be carry-over from other donors' samples.

CDR3 coding DNA: TGTGCCAGCAGTTACGTGGGGGACTATGGCTACACCTTC. Encoded protein: CASSYVGDYGYTF. The gene calls are TRBV6-6 and TRBJ1-2; D possibly corresponds to TRBD1 (5 bases). The germline V gene encodes CDR1 MNHNY and CDR2 SVGAGI (reference sequence). The CDR3 has 13 amino acids. V was clipped by 2 bases and J by 3 bases, with 7 bases between them.

The rearrangement links TRBV4-2 to TRBJ2-1, with 8 bases that match TRBD2. CDR3 size: 16 residues. CDR1 is LGHNA, CDR2 YNFKEQ, per germline. Losses at the gene ends were 1 base for V and 2 bases for J; bases not matched to a gene: 4. In DNA, the CDR3 is TGTGCCAGCAGCCAAGTTACGGGGGGGCCCTACAATGAGCAGTTCTTC. This codes for CASSQVTGGPYNEQFF.

Here the CDR3 DNA reads TGTGCCAGCAGCGACCCTCGGGACAGGGCTGGAAACACCATATATTTT. The encoded protein is CASSDPRDRAGNTIYF. The V call is TRBV6-6, the J call TRBJ1-3; 9 bases line up with TRBD1. Trimming removed 6 bases from V and 2 bases from J; junction bases left unmatched: 8. The CDR3 is 16 amino acids. Germline V gives CDR1 MNHNY, CDR2 SVGAGI (reference sequence).